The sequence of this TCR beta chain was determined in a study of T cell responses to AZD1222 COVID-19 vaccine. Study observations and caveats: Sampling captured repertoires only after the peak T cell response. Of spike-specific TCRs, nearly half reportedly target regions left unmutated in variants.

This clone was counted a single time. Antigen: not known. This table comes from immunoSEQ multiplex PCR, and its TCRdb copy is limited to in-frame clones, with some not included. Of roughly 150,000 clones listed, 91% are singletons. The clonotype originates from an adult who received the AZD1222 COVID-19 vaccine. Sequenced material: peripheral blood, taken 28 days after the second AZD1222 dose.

The DNA of the CDR3 is TGTGCCAGGAACCTCCGGCGGCAGGGTGACGAGGATAATTCACCCCTCCACTTT. Protein: CARNLRRQGDEDNSPLHF. The rearrangement uses TRBV19 and TRBJ1-6; possible D gene TRBD1, 5 bases. CDR1 LNHDA and CDR2 SQIVND come from the germline V gene (reference sequence). Trimming took off 9 bases at V and 5 bases at J, with 26 bases between the two ends. This CDR3 has 18 residues. Using reference TRBV19 and TRBJ1-6 for the parts outside the CDR3, the full variable domain is DGGITQSPKYLFRKEGQNVTLSCEQNLNHDAMYWYRQDPGQGLRLIYYSQIVNDFQKGDIAEGYSVSREKKESFPLTVTSAQKNPTAFYLCARNLRRQGDEDNSPLHFGNGTRLTVT.